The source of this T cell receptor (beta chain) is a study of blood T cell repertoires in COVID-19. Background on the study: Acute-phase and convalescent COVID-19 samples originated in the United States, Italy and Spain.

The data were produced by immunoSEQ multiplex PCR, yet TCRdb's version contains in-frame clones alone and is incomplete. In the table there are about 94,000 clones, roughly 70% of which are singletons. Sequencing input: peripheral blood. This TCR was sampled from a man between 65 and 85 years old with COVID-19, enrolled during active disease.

The CDR3 DNA reads as TGTGCCAGCAGTTCCCCTCGGTTTTATGCAGAGACCCAGTACTTC. Amino acids: CASSSPRFYAETQYF. The rearrangement uses TRBV6-2 or TRBV6-3 and TRBJ2-5, with no clear D. The CDR3 has 15 amino acids. Trimming pared 4 bases from V and 4 bases from J, leaving 16 bases between. Looked up from germline, CDR1 is MNHEY and CDR2 is SVGEGT.